The 14 T cell receptor beta chains in this list originate from one sample, sequenced in a study of blood T cell repertoires in COVID-19. Sequencing used immunoSEQ multiplex PCR; TCRdb keeps in-frame clones, though not all of them. The repertoire holds fewer than 200,000 clones, with over 70% as singletons. The sequencing sample was made of PBMCs or T cells enriched from blood (not recorded which). Source of these receptors: a woman in her forties or fifties in a cohort exposed to, infected with or recovered from COVID-19 (not recorded which).

The count of this clone is one. The chain employs TRBV5-3 and TRBJ2-6; no clear D gene. TRBV5-3 is an ORF for which the function is uncertain. The CDR3 covers 18 residues. Trimming removed 2 bases at V and 0 bases at J, with 15 bases between. CDR3 residues: CARSFPPIPLSGANVLTF. The CDR3 DNA reads TGTGCCAGAAGCTTTCCCCCTATTCCCCTCTCTGGGGCCAACGTCCTGACTTTC.

The V call is TRBV4-3, the J call TRBJ2-3; 11 bases line up with TRBD1. Germline CDR1 LGHNA, CDR2 YSLEER. The V and J ends lost 2 bases and 6 bases, in that order; junction bases with no gene match: 10. The CDR3 contains 17 residues. This chain's CDR3 is CASSQQDRGLETDTQYF. The DNA of the CDR3 is TGCGCCAGCAGCCAACAGGACAGGGGGCTTGAAACGGATACGCAGTATTTT.

The chain couples TRBV18 to TRBJ2-5; possible D gene TRBD1, 5 bases. V shed 0 bases and J shed 5 bases, with 13 bases lying between them. The length of the CDR3 is 15 residues. The germline V gene encodes CDR1 KGHSH and CDR2 LQKENI. This CDR3 is CASSPPQGELETQYF. The CDR3 DNA sequence: TGTGCCAGCTCACCACCGCAGGGTGAATTGGAGACCCAGTACTTC.

The CDR3: CASSLGWTGIYEQYF. For the CDR3, the DNA is TGTGCCAGCAGCCTAGGCTGGACAGGGATATACGAGCAGTACTTC. The chain recombines TRBV5-8 with TRBJ2-7; 8 bases line up with TRBD1. Looked up from germline, CDR1 is SGHTS and CDR2 is YDEGEE. The CDR3 is 15 amino acids. V dropped 4 bases and J dropped 4; count of bases not matched to a gene: 10.

The rearrangement links TRBV5-1 to TRBJ1-6, with 12 bases fitting TRBD1. Per the germline V gene, CDR1 is SGHRS and CDR2 is YFSETQ. The CDR3 runs to 15 residues. With V trimmed by 5 bases and J by 8 bases, 5 bases remained unmatched. The CDR3 reads CASRRGTGGDSPLHF. CDR3 in DNA: TGCGCCAGCAGACGTGGGACAGGGGGCGATTCACCCCTCCACTTT.

The chain couples TRBV16 to TRBJ1-6, with D hard to call. CDR1 and CDR2 (germline): KGHSY, FQNENV. The CDR3 extends over 17 amino acids. V lost 0 bases, J lost 4 bases, and 13 bases lay in between. The CDR3 bases are TGTGCCAGCAGCCAATCGTCCGGACTTGGGTATAATTCACCCCTCCACTTT. It specifies CASSQSSGLGYNSPLHF. Full variable domain (remainder filled in from reference TRBV16 and TRBJ1-6): GEEVAQTPKHLVRGEGQKAKLYCAPIKGHSYVFWYQQVLKNEFKFLISFQNENVFDETGMPKERFSAKCLPNSPCSLEIQATKLEDSAVYFCASSQSSGLGYNSPLHFGNGTRLTVT.

This CDR3 is CASSLIFSGYQETQYF. CDR3 nucleotide sequence: TGTGCCAGCAGCTTAATTTTTAGCGGCTACCAAGAGACCCAGTACTTC. The chain combines TRBV7-9 with TRBJ2-5; tentatively, D is TRBD2 (6 bases). CDR3 length equals 16 residues. The germline V gene has CDR1 SEHNR and CDR2 FQNEAQ (reference sequence). Trimming cost V 2 bases and J 0 bases, with 13 bases left between them.

This clone was counted only a few times. The chain recombines TRBV3-1 (or the pseudogene TRBV3-2) with TRBJ2-7; D not resolved. The CDR3 length is 15 residues. Germline assignment: CDR1 LGHDT and CDR2 YNNKEL (reference sequence). V dropped 1 base and J dropped 0 bases, with 10 bases sitting between them. The CDR3 here is CASSQGLPSSYEQYF. CDR3 coding DNA: TGTGCCAGCAGCCAAGGGCTTCCTAGCTCCTACGAGCAGTACTTC.

V usage is TRBV29-1 and J usage is TRBJ2-6; tentatively, D is TRBD1 (6 bases). Germline V gives CDR1 SQVTM, CDR2 ANQGSEA. This CDR3 is built from 13 residues. V was trimmed by 6 bases and J by 1 base, leaving 7 bases between them. In nucleotides, the CDR3 is TGCAGCGTGGGGGCATCTGGGGCCAACGTCCTGACTTTC. Protein sequence: CSVGASGANVLTF.

The V and J genes are TRBV4-2 and TRBJ2-5; 11 nucleotides line up with TRBD2. Germline trimming cut 4 bases from V and 3 bases from J; bases unmatched to any gene: 4. This CDR3 is built from 15 residues. In germline, CDR1 is LGHNA, CDR2 YNFKEQ. The CDR3 reads CASSPGTSGKETQYF. The CDR3 DNA follows: TGTGCCAGCAGCCCTGGGACTAGCGGAAAAGAGACCCAGTACTTC.

This sequence joins TRBV6-4 and TRBJ1-2; no firm D call. The V gene's germline CDR1 is MRHNA and CDR2 SNTAGT. Trimming stripped 0 bases from V and 8 bases from J, with 13 bases between. This CDR3 comprises 14 residues. CDR3 loop: CASSDSSGMGGYTF. DNA for the CDR3: TGTGCCAGCAGTGACTCGTCGGGGATGGGGGGCTACACCTTC.

This chain joins TRBV19 and TRBJ1-2; 9 nucleotides align to TRBD1. This CDR3 has 15 residues. Unmatched junction bases numbered 7, after V lost 5 bases and J lost 3 bases. Germline lookup yields CDR1 LNHDA and CDR2 SQIVND (reference sequence). CDR3 protein: CASSVTGQGYYGYTF. For the CDR3, the DNA is TGTGCCAGTAGTGTCACCGGACAGGGGTACTATGGCTACACCTTC. Full variable domain (outside the CDR3, taken from reference TRBV19 and TRBJ1-2): DGGITQSPKYLFRKEGQNVTLSCEQNLNHDAMYWYRQDPGQGLRLIYYSQIVNDFQKGDIAEGYSVSREKKESFPLTVTSAQKNPTAFYLCASSVTGQGYYGYTFGSGTRLTVV.

This clone occurred a few times. The rearrangement links TRBV6-5 to TRBJ2-7, with D uncertain. Germline loops: CDR1 MNHEY, CDR2 SVGAGI. This CDR3 has 13 amino acids. V lost 8 bases, J lost 2 bases, and 13 bases lay in between. CDR3 loop: CASGGSDPYEQYF. The CDR3 DNA is TGTGCCAGCGGCGGATCTGATCCCTACGAGCAGTACTTC.

The rearrangement links TRBV10-1 to TRBJ2-6; TRBD1 matches at 12 bases. Germline lookup yields CDR1 WNHNN and CDR2 SYGVQD (reference sequence). V was clipped by 4 bases and J by 3 bases; unmatched bases: 13. There are 20 residues in the CDR3. In nucleotides, the CDR3 is TGCGCCAGCAGTGTACCCCTTGGGACAGGGGGCACGCGTGGGGCCAACGTCCTGACTTTC. Its translation: CASSVPLGTGGTRGANVLTF.